The clone carrying this T cell receptor beta chain was detected only a few times. The CDR3 has 15 amino acids. Trimming pared 6 bases from V and 0 bases from J, leaving 12 bases between. These data originate in a study of T cells in Graves' hyperthyroidism and ophthalmopathy. Regions amplified from RNA transcripts were the TCR beta CDR3 regions. Initially, a first-round RT-PCR of the TCR CDR3 employed the HTBI primer set. TCRdb re-derived calls from the multiplex PCR reads in MiXCR, one entry per CDR3 protein. The sample comprises 560,000 or so distinct CDR3 sequences, just under 20% of which are singletons, and over 45% rests with the top ten.

The clonotype comes from a man aged 35 to 55 with Graves' ophthalmopathy. Sample: blood. This chain links TRBV12-3 or TRBV12-4 with TRBJ1-3; D might be TRBD1 (5 bases). The CDR3 loop reads CASSPGHYSGNTIYF. CDR3 nucleotides: TGTGCCAGCAGCCCCGGACACTACTCTGGAAACACCATATATTTT.